A single sample is the source of the 28 T cell receptor beta chains below, sequenced in a study of blood T cells in healthy people across ages. Together with a sample-barcoded 5' primer, a J-beta primer mix was included in a second PCR lasting roughly 6 to 12 cycles. MiXCR, applied by TCRdb to the 5' RACE reads, yields one record per CDR3 protein. The profile shows over 950,000 distinct CDR3 sequences, roughly half of them singletons. Sequencing was done on a sample of blood. These receptors all stem from a woman aged 55-70 years in good health.

The chain combines TRBV7-6 with TRBJ2-1; 14 nucleotides line up with TRBD2. Per the germline V gene, CDR1 is SGHVS and CDR2 is FNYEAQ. The junction had 11 bases not matched to a gene; V was cut back by 3 bases and J by 4 bases. The CDR3 runs 19 residues. The DNA for the CDR3 is TGTGCCAGCAGCTTCCGGACTAGCGGGAGGAAATCGGTATACAATGAGCAGTTCTTC. It codes for CASSFRTSGRKSVYNEQFF.

Notes on this clonotype: One junction end disagrees with the germline gene, perhaps due to a read error. V and J are TRBV12-3 or TRBV12-4 and TRBJ2-3; D may correspond to TRBD1 or TRBD2 (6 bases each). This CDR3 has 15 residues. The CDR3 region has the DNA TGTGCCAGCAGTATCCGCGGGACACACGCAGATACGCGGTATTTT. Translated: CASSIRGTHADTRYF.

The chain combines TRBV10-3 with TRBJ1-6; D remains ambiguous. The CDR3 is made up of 12 amino acids. V lost 6 bases and J lost 6, with 6 bases in between. Germline assignment: CDR1 ENHRY and CDR2 SYGVKD. The CDR3 DNA follows: TGTGCCATCAGCGGAGGTAATTCACCCCTCCACTTT. It codes for CAISGGNSPLHF.

This clonotype was seen a handful of times. The V and J genes are TRBV21-1 and TRBJ2-6. TRBV21-1 is a known pseudogene. There are 13 residues in the CDR3. CDR3 sequence: CASAGSGANVLTF. The CDR3 DNA is TGTGCCAGCGCAGGGTCTGGGGCCAACGTCCTGACTTTC.

The rearrangement joins TRBV28 to TRBJ2-3, with a weak D call TRBD1 (5 bases). The CDR3 has 14 residues. V was trimmed by 6 bases and J by 6 bases, leaving 16 bases between them. Germline CDR1 MDHEN, CDR2 SYDVKM. The CDR3 region is CASSAPVGVDTQYF. CDR3 DNA: TGTGCCAGCAGCGCCCCCGTAGGGGTGGATACGCAGTATTTT.

This clonotype was seen a few times. The rearrangement uses TRBV7-9 and TRBJ2-4, with D tentatively TRBD1 (6 bases). TRBJ2-7 explains the end of the DNA better; the J call may be wrong. CDR1 is SEHNR and CDR2 is FQNEAQ in the germline V gene (reference sequence). CDR3 length: 14 amino acids. As DNA, the CDR3 is TGTGCCAGCAGTCTCCCCAGGGGTGCCTACGAGCAGTACTTC. Translating gives CASSLPRGAYEQYF.

This clonotype was found a few times. The V and J genes are TRBV29-1 and TRBJ2-5; 8 nucleotides match TRBD1. The last part of the DNA fits TRBJ2-7 better; the J call may be wrong. In germline, CDR1 is SQVTM, CDR2 ANQGSEA. This CDR3 spans 11 amino acids. The CDR3: CSVPDRGEQYF. The CDR3 DNA reads TGCAGCGTCCCCGACAGGGGCGAGCAGTACTTC.

The chain uses TRBV5-1 and TRBJ2-7; TRBD2 matches at 8 bases. This CDR3 has 14 amino acids. Germline V gene lookup returns CDR1 SGHRS and CDR2 YFSETQ. With 4 bases clipped from V and 1 base from J, the junction kept 4 bases outside the gene matches. This chain's CDR3 is CASSPLAESYEQYF. Here the CDR3 DNA reads TGCGCCAGCAGCCCACTAGCGGAATCCTACGAGCAGTACTTC.

This clonotype was counted only a few times. The rearrangement links TRBV6-6 to TRBJ2-7; 9 nucleotides agree with TRBD1. The CDR3 totals 14 residues. V lost 6 bases, J lost 1 base, and 4 bases stayed unmatched. Per germline, CDR1 MNHNY and CDR2 SVGAGI (reference sequence). The CDR3 protein is CASRQQGASYEQYF. The DNA of the CDR3 is TGTGCCAGCAGACAACAGGGGGCATCCTACGAGCAGTACTTC.

The gene calls are TRBV15 and TRBJ2-7; D is uncertain. Germline lookup yields CDR1 LNHNV and CDR2 YYDKDF (reference sequence). The V end lost 0 bases, the J end lost 1 base, and 13 bases lay between the germline ends. CDR3 length: 16 residues. CDR3 coding DNA: TGTGCCACCAGCAGAGATCCGGCTAGGGCATCCTACGAGCAGTACTTC. This gives the protein CATSRDPARASYEQYF.

This clonotype turned up a few times. The gene calls are TRBV4-3 and TRBJ2-7; 7 bases are a match to TRBD2. The length of the CDR3 is 14 residues. The V gene end was trimmed by 3 bases and the J gene end by 3 bases; junction bases not matched to a gene: 5. Germline V lookup: CDR1 LGHNA, CDR2 YSLEER. The CDR3 sequence is CASSQGTTDYEQYF. For the CDR3, the DNA is TGCGCCAGCAGCCAGGGGACTACAGACTACGAGCAGTACTTC.

This clonotype was seen more than once but under ten times. V and J are TRBV12-3 or TRBV12-4 and TRBJ2-5, with unresolved D. The length of the CDR3 is 11 residues. Trimming pared 5 bases from V and 5 bases from J, leaving 6 bases between. The CDR3: CASSGSETQYF. CDR3 in DNA: TGTGCCAGCAGTGGTTCGGAGACCCAGTACTTC.

The chain uses TRBV12-3 or TRBV12-4 and TRBJ2-1; the D gene is possibly TRBD1 (5 bases). The ends were cut back, 6 bases at V and 4 bases at J, with 16 bases in the middle. The CDR3 spans 15 residues. CDR3 bases: TGTGCCAGCAGCGATTCGGACAAAACTTACAATGAGCAGTTCTTC. Translated: CASSDSDKTYNEQFF.

The CDR3 coding sequence is TGTGCCAGCAGCTTAGCGCTAGCGAGCGCCGTCGATGAGCAGTTCTTC. Translated: CASSLALASAVDEQFF. The chain has TRBV7-9 and TRBJ2-1; TRBD2 might be the D (6 bases). Per the germline V gene, CDR1 is SEHNR and CDR2 is FQNEAQ (reference sequence). This CDR3 comprises 16 residues. Trimming left V 0 bases short and J 8 bases short, with 17 bases between. Variable domain in full (rest from reference TRBV7-9 and TRBJ2-1): DTGVSQNPRHKITKRGQNVTFRCDPISEHNRLYWYRQTLGQGPEFLTYFQNEAQLEKSRLLSDRFSAERPKGSFSTLEIQRTEQGDSAMYLCASSLALASAVDEQFFGPGTRLTVL.

Turning to this clonotype: Just one base apart from a much larger clone, this may be a read error. The chain couples TRBV9 to TRBJ2-1; TRBD2 aligns across 12 bases. This CDR3 is built from 15 residues. Germline loops: CDR1 SGDLS, CDR2 YYNGEE. DNA for the CDR3: TGTGCCAGCAGCGCACTAGCGGGAGGATGGAATGGGCAGTTCTTC. Its protein is CASSALAGGWNGQFF.

This clonotype was detected only a few times. The chain carries TRBV20-1 and TRBJ2-5; possibly TRBD2 for D (5 bases). The better agreement between TRBJ2-7 and the DNA end casts doubt on the J call. The length of the CDR3 is 13 residues. Germline-derived CDR1 and CDR2 are DFQATT and SNEGSKA (reference sequence). The CDR3 is CSASRLNPYEQYF. Written as DNA, the CDR3 is TGCAGTGCTAGTCGACTAAACCCTTACGAGCAGTACTTC.

This sequence joins TRBV7-9 and TRBJ2-7, with D tentatively TRBD1 (6 bases). The CDR3 has 12 amino acids. The germline CDR1 and CDR2 sequences are SEHNR and FQNEAQ (reference sequence). The V end was cut by 5 bases, the J end by 5 bases, with 10 bases between. The CDR3 region is CASSTDSNEQYF. Written as DNA, the CDR3 is TGTGCCAGCAGCACGGACAGTAACGAGCAGTACTTC. The variable domain in full, with the rest retrieved from reference TRBV7-9 and TRBJ2-7, is DTGVSQNPRHKITKRGQNVTFRCDPISEHNRLYWYRQTLGQGPEFLTYFQNEAQLEKSRLLSDRFSAERPKGSFSTLEIQRTEQGDSAMYLCASSTDSNEQYFGPGTRLTVT.

The chain has TRBV11-1 and TRBJ2-1, with 8 bases fitting TRBD1. From germline, CDR1 is SGHAT and CDR2 FQDESV (reference sequence). Germline trimming cut 5 bases from V and 7 bases from J; bases unmatched to any gene: 13. The CDR3 extends over 16 amino acids. CDR3 in DNA: TGTGCCAGCAGCCAACAGGGACAGGTTAGGGGGAATGAGCAGTTCTTC. Its translation is CASSQQGQVRGNEQFF. Looking up the rest from reference TRBV11-1 and TRBJ2-1 gives the full variable domain: EAEVAQSPRYKITEKSQAVAFWCDPISGHATLYWYRQILGQGPELLVQFQDESVVDDSQLPKDRFSAERLKGVDSTLKIQPAELGDSAMYLCASSQQGQVRGNEQFFGPGTRLTVL.

The V and J genes are TRBV20-1 and TRBJ2-5; possibly TRBD2 for D (6 bases). There are 13 residues in the CDR3. CDR1 is DFQATT, CDR2 SNEGSKA, per germline (reference sequence). V gave up 6 bases and J gave up 5 bases, with 16 bases separating them. CDR3 sequence (DNA): TGCAGTGCGGCCACGGGGGTCGACGAGACCCAGTACTTC. Translating gives CSAATGVDETQYF.

The chain recombines TRBV12-3 or TRBV12-4 with TRBJ2-3, with TRBD2 matching over 8 bases. The trim removed 6 bases at V and 2 bases at J, leaving 7 bases unmatched. This CDR3 is built from 15 residues. CDR3 loop: CASRTGLGATDTQYF. The DNA for the CDR3 is TGTGCCAGCAGAACGGGACTAGGCGCCACAGATACGCAGTATTTT.

V is TRBV10-2 and J is TRBJ1-2, with D possibly TRBD1 on 6 matching bases. Germline lookup yields CDR1 WSHSY and CDR2 SAAADI. CDR3 length: 11 residues. Deletions cut 10 bases from V and 6 bases from J, with 12 bases between. The CDR3 region has the DNA TGCGCCACCCGGGGGGCGCATGGCTACACCTTC. Its translation is CATRGAHGYTF.

In the case of this clonotype: With a much larger clone just one base away, this may be a read error. V and J are TRBV7-2 and TRBJ2-3, with 8 bases aligning to TRBD2. Germline values: CDR1 SGHTA, CDR2 FQGNSA. The CDR3 sequence is 19 residues long. The CDR3 is CASRGDRGRTPGRTDTRYF. CDR3 DNA: TGTGCCAGCAGGGGGGATCGCGGGAGGACTCCCGGGCGCACAGATACGCGGTATTTT. Based on the CDR3 plus reference TRBV7-2 and TRBJ2-3, the full variable domain is GAGVSQSPSNKVTEKGKDVELRCDPISGHTALYWYRQSLGQGLEFLIYFQGNSAPDKSGLPSDRFSAERTGGSVSTLTIQRTQQEDSAVYLCASRGDRGRTPGRTDTRYFGPGTRLTVL.

This clonotype was counted between two and nine times. This chain uses TRBV10-3 with TRBJ1-5; D is unresolved. The germline V and J ends were trimmed by 3 bases and 9 bases, with 9 bases remaining between them. Germline values: CDR1 ENHRY, CDR2 SYGVKD. The CDR3 length is 12 residues. The CDR3 sequence: CAISETSTPQHF. DNA of the CDR3: TGTGCCATCAGTGAAACTAGTACGCCCCAGCATTTT.

The chain is built from TRBV29-1 and TRBJ2-3; D not resolved. The CDR3 totals 15 residues. CDR1 is SQVTM and CDR2 is ANQGSEA in the germline V gene. The V end lost 0 bases, the J end lost 4 bases, and 14 bases lay between the germline ends. The CDR3 coding sequence is TGCAGCGTTGAAGATCTTCGAAACCGCGCAGATACGCAGTATTTT. Its translation: CSVEDLRNRADTQYF.

This clonotype has just one count. The rearrangement joins TRBV20-1 to TRBJ2-5; the match to TRBD1 covers 7 bases. V dropped 6 bases and J dropped 5; count of bases not matched to a gene: 12. The CDR3 totals 14 residues. CDR1 is DFQATT, CDR2 SNEGSKA, per germline (reference sequence). DNA for the CDR3: TGCAGTGCCTTGGCAGGGGGAATCGGGGAGACCCAGTACTTC. This codes for CSALAGGIGETQYF.

The V call is TRBV28, the J call TRBJ2-6; the D gene is possibly TRBD1 (6 bases). The CDR3 length is 19 residues. Germline V gene lookup returns CDR1 MDHEN and CDR2 SYDVKM. Trimming took 4 bases from V and 0 from J, leaving 19 bases between them. CDR3 amino acids: CASSSTGQSVVSGANVLTF. CDR3 bases: TGTGCCAGCAGTTCCACGGGACAATCCGTGGTCTCTGGGGCCAACGTCCTGACTTTC.

The V call is TRBV6-2 or TRBV6-3, the J call TRBJ2-5; 7 bases map to TRBD1. Losses at the gene ends were 7 bases for V and 2 bases for J; bases not matched to a gene: 4. The CDR3 is 13 residues long. From germline, CDR1 is MNHEY and CDR2 SVGEGT. CDR3 protein: CASMRTGQETQYF. For the CDR3, the DNA is TGTGCCAGCATGAGGACAGGACAAGAGACCCAGTACTTC.

This clonotype was seen only a few times. This sequence joins TRBV29-1 and TRBJ2-1, with 10 nucleotides matching TRBD2. Germline V gene data show CDR1 as SQVTM and CDR2 as ANQGSEA. The trim removed 6 bases at V and 12 bases at J, leaving 14 bases unmatched. The CDR3 runs 14 residues. This CDR3 is CSVRAAGGYILQFF. The CDR3 DNA reads TGCAGCGTCCGAGCAGCGGGAGGGTATATTCTGCAGTTCTTC.